What follows describes a single T cell receptor beta chain. Its antigen remains unidentified. For a library built for alpha chains, this beta chain is a stray read; little rests on its size. The sample comes from a study of spatial heterogeneity in lung cancer. Study details: Strong correlation linked TCR transcript counts in tumor regions to a T cell module score derived from matched bulk RNA-seq. The study observed each unique TCR and UMI combination more than ten times on average in raw reads. Study results and caveats: Alpha chain coverage of tumor T cells was estimated at about 7%, and beta chain coverage at 12% to 15%. Within tumors, counts of expanded alpha and beta TCRs tracked tumor mutation counts.

Single TCR cDNA molecules each had their own unique molecular identifier. A single record per CDR3 protein comes from TCRdb applying MiXCR to the 5' RACE reads. The data show 15,000 or so distinct CDR3 sequences, approximately 4.8% seen once. Time point in this sample: sample taken at primary tumor resection. The junction had 4 bases not matched to a gene; V was cut back by 9 bases and J by 2 bases. There are 13 residues in the CDR3. Germline CDR1 is SNHLY and CDR2 is FYNNEI. The chain uses TRBV2 and TRBJ2-5; 9 bases align to TRBD1. This TCR came from a female donor with early-stage non-small cell lung cancer. The source was lung tumor tissue, collected at surgery. In nucleotides, the CDR3 is TGTGCCAGTGGGACAGGGCGACAAGAGACCCAGTACTTC. Translation gives CASGTGRQETQYF. Together with reference TRBV2 and TRBJ2-5, the CDR3 gives the full variable domain: EPEVTQTPSHQVTQMGQEVILRCVPISNHLYFYWYRQILGQKVEFLVSFYNNEISEKSEIFDDQFSVERPDGSNFTLKIRSTKLEDSAMYFCASGTGRQETQYFGPGTRLLVL.